The clone carrying this TCR beta chain was observed a few times. Its antigen is still unknown. This sample is part of a study of human T cells and chemical hapten exposure. TCRdb processed the RACE reads anew with MiXCR; each CDR3 protein has one entry. The table includes tens of thousands of distinct CDR3 sequences, approximately 11% detected once. The time point denotes: patch test 3, about 24 weeks after DPC sensitization. Treatment indicated: therapeutic diphenylcyclopropenone sensitization with weekly scalp DPC. Study observations and caveats: TCRs above 1 in 1000 frequency did not change with DPC sensitization.

The sequencing used whole blood, collected in connection with sensitization to the hapten diphenylcyclopropenone (DPC). The TCR originated in a woman in her forties or fifties with alopecia areata. Some clones in this sample may be carry-over from other donors' samples.

The CDR3 here is CSVEDAGTEAFF. The DNA for the CDR3 is TGCAGCGTCGAGGACGCTGGCACTGAAGCTTTCTTT. The chain carries TRBV29-1 and TRBJ1-1; D gene ambiguous. CDR1 and CDR2 (germline): SQVTM, ANQGSEA. CDR3 size: 12 residues. Trimming took 6 bases from V and 4 from J, leaving 12 bases between them.